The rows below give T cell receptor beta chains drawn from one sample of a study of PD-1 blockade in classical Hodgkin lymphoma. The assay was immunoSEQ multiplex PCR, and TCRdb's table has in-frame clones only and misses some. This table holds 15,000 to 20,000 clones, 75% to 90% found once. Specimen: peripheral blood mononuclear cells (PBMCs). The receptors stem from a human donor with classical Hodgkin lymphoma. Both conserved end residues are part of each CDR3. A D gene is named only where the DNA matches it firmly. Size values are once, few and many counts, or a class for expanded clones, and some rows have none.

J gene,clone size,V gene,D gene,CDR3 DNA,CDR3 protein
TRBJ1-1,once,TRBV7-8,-,TGTGCCAGCAGCTTAGCCTCTGAAGCTTTCTTT,CASSLASEAFF
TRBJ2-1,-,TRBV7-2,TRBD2,TGTGCCAGCAGCTTAGCCCGGACTAGCAGATACAATGAGCAGTTCTTC,CASSLARTSRYNEQFF
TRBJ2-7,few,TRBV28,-,TGTGCCAGCAGTTTTTCCGAGACCTACGAGCAGTACTTC,CASSFSETYEQYF
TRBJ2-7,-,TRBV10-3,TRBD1,TGTGCCATCAGTGATTTAGGGGGCGCCTACGAGCAGTACTTC,CAISDLGGAYEQYF
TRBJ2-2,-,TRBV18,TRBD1,TGTGCCAGCTCACCTCTCGGGACAGGGGGCACCGGGGAGCTGTTTTTT,CASSPLGTGGTGELFF
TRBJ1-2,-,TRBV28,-,TGTGCCAGCCAACCGGGCAGCCGGTCGAGGGGAGGCTACACCTTC,CASQPGSRSRGGYTF
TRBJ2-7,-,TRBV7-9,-,TGTGCCAGCAGCTTAGAGGTCGGGGACGAGCAGTACTTC,CASSLEVGDEQYF
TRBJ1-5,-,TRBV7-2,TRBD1,TGTGCCAGCAGCTTAAGGGGGGACAGGGGGGATCAGCCCCAGCATTTT,CASSLRGDRGDQPQHF
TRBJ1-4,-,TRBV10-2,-,TGCGCCAGCAGTGAGTCGGGAGGGGGGGATGAAAAACTGTTTTTT,CASSESGGGDEKLFF
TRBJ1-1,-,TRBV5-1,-,TGCGCCAGCAGCCTGGGGGGGCTAGGGACTGAAGCTTTCTTT,CASSLGGLGTEAFF
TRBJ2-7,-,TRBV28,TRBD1,TGTGCCAGCAGCCAAGGAGACAGGGGCTACGAGCAGTACTTC,CASSQGDRGYEQYF
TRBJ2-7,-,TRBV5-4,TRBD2,TGTGCCAGCAGTTTCGTTCCGGGAGGTGATACCGAGCAGTACTTC,CASSFVPGGDTEQYF
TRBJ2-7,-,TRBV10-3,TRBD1,TGTGCCATCAGTGACCCCGGACAGGCGAGCTACGAGCAGTACTTC,CAISDPGQASYEQYF
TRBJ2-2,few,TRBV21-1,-,TGTGCCAGCAGCATACAACAGGGGGCGGCCGACGGGGAGCTGTTTTTT,CASSIQQGAADGELFF
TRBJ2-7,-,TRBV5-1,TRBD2,TGCGCCAGCAGCCTCTGGGGAGCGGGAGGCGACGAGCAGTACTTC,CASSLWGAGGDEQYF
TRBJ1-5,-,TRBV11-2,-,TGTGCCAGCAGCGAAACCGGGAGAAGCGATCAGCCCCAGCATTTT,CASSETGRSDQPQHF
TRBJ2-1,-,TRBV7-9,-,TGTGCCAGCAGCTTAGCGGGGGTGTACAATGAGCAGTTCTTC,CASSLAGVYNEQFF
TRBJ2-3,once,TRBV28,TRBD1,TGTGCCAGCAGCCCCCCGGGACAGGGGACAGATACGCAGTATTTT,CASSPPGQGTDTQYF
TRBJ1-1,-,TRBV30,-,TGTGCCTGGAGAGACAGCCTAAACACTGAAGCTTTCTTT,CAWRDSLNTEAFF
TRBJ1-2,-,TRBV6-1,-,TGTGCCAGCAGTGAAGGGCGAAGCTATGGCTACACCTTC,CASSEGRSYGYTF